This is a list of T cell receptor beta chains from one sample in a study of beta chain features in type 1 diabetes. Data came from immunoSEQ multiplex PCR; TCRdb stores just in-frame clones and leaves some out. The sample records 330,000 or so clones, 11% to 15% being singletons. The sample taken for sequencing was central memory CD4+ T cells from blood. Source of these receptors: a man between 25 and 39 years old in good health. The CDR3 runs from the conserved cysteine through the conserved F or W. Fields, in order: J gene, clone size, V gene, D gene, CDR3 DNA, CDR3 protein. The D gene is left open where the match is weak. The size field is filled for only some rows; it gives once, few, many or a size class.

j_gene: TRBJ1-1; abundance: few; v_gene: TRBV10-3; d_gene: .; CDR3nt: TGTGCCATCAGTGGGACCCTGATTACGAACACTGAAGCTTTCTTT; CDR3aa: CAISGTLITNTEAFF
j_gene: TRBJ2-3; abundance: few; v_gene: TRBV10-3; d_gene: TRBD2; CDR3nt: TGTGCCATCCGTGGGACTAGCGGGAGCGCTAGCACAGATACGCAGTATTTT; CDR3aa: CAIRGTSGSASTDTQYF
j_gene: TRBJ2-3; abundance: few; v_gene: TRBV9; d_gene: TRBD2; CDR3nt: TGTGCCAGCAGCGTAGTTTCCGGGGGGGTAGATACGCAGTATTTT; CDR3aa: CASSVVSGGVDTQYF
j_gene: TRBJ2-5; abundance: few; v_gene: TRBV27; d_gene: .; CDR3nt: TGTGCCAGCAGCACCAACGGGGTAGGGCAAGAGACCCAGTACTTC; CDR3aa: CASSTNGVGQETQYF
j_gene: TRBJ1-1; abundance: .; v_gene: TRBV25-1; d_gene: .; CDR3nt: TGTGCCAGCAGTGAAATGGGACCACGAGAAGCTTTCTTT; CDR3aa: CASSEMGPREAFF
j_gene: TRBJ2-5; abundance: few; v_gene: TRBV11-2; d_gene: TRBD2; CDR3nt: TGTGCCAGCAGCTTAGAGCTAGCGGGGGGGATGGAGACCCAGTACTTC; CDR3aa: CASSLELAGGMETQYF
j_gene: TRBJ1-3; abundance: once; v_gene: TRBV4-3; d_gene: .; CDR3nt: TGCGCCAGCAGCCAAGTCGATCAGGGGTTCTCTGGAAACACCATATATTTT; CDR3aa: CASSQVDQGFSGNTIYF
j_gene: TRBJ2-6; abundance: .; v_gene: TRBV7-7; d_gene: TRBD1; CDR3nt: TGTGCCAGCAGCCCGGACAGGGGGGGCTTTGGGGCCAACGTCCTGACTTTC; CDR3aa: CASSPDRGGFGANVLTF
j_gene: TRBJ1-2; abundance: few; v_gene: TRBV7-2; d_gene: .; CDR3nt: TGTGCCAGCAGCTTAGGGCCCGGGACTAGGTCGTTTGGCTACACCTTC; CDR3aa: CASSLGPGTRSFGYTF
j_gene: TRBJ1-1; abundance: .; v_gene: TRBV5-8; d_gene: .; CDR3nt: TGTGCCAGCAGCCAGGGTTGGATTGAAGCTTTCTTT; CDR3aa: CASSQGWIEAFF
j_gene: TRBJ2-5; abundance: many; v_gene: TRBV2; d_gene: TRBD2; CDR3nt: TGTGCCAGCAACACCCCGTTGCGAGCGGGGGGATCGCTGTACTTC; CDR3aa: CASNTPLRAGGSLYF
j_gene: TRBJ2-7; abundance: .; v_gene: TRBV6-5; d_gene: TRBD1; CDR3nt: TGTGCCAGCAGTTACTCCGGGACAGGGGAGTACGAGCAGTACTTC; CDR3aa: CASSYSGTGEYEQYF
j_gene: TRBJ1-2; abundance: few; v_gene: TRBV19; d_gene: .; CDR3nt: TGTGCCAGTAGTATCTCGGGGAAGGACTATGGCTACACCTTC; CDR3aa: CASSISGKDYGYTF
j_gene: TRBJ2-1; abundance: few; v_gene: TRBV7-9; d_gene: .; CDR3nt: TGTGCCAGCAGCTGGGGGACGCAATCGAAGCAGTTCTTC; CDR3aa: CASSWGTQSKQFF
j_gene: TRBJ2-4; abundance: many; v_gene: TRBV2; d_gene: TRBD2; CDR3nt: TGTGCCGGGACGCTAGGGACTAGTCACAGCATTCAGTACTTC; CDR3aa: CAGTLGTSHSIQYF
j_gene: TRBJ1-4; abundance: .; v_gene: TRBV5-1; d_gene: .; CDR3nt: TGCGCCAGCAGCGTGGGACACCCCAATGAAAAACTGTTTTTT; CDR3aa: CASSVGHPNEKLFF
j_gene: TRBJ1-2; abundance: .; v_gene: TRBV6-1; d_gene: TRBD1; CDR3nt: TGTGCCAGCAGTGGACAGGGGGGTGGCTACACCTTC; CDR3aa: CASSGQGGGYTF
j_gene: TRBJ1-5; abundance: many; v_gene: TRBV19; d_gene: .; CDR3nt: TGTGCCAGCATGGACGGGAATAGCAATCAGCCCCAGCATTTT; CDR3aa: CASMDGNSNQPQHF
j_gene: TRBJ1-1; abundance: few; v_gene: TRBV14; d_gene: .; CDR3nt: TGTGCCAGCAGCCAAGATGTGAGGGTCACTGAAGCTTTCTTT; CDR3aa: CASSQDVRVTEAFF
j_gene: TRBJ1-4; abundance: few; v_gene: TRBV4-3; d_gene: TRBD1; CDR3nt: TGCGCCAGCAGCCAAGTCCGGACAGGGGGCGAAAAACTGTTTTTT; CDR3aa: CASSQVRTGGEKLFF
j_gene: TRBJ2-1; abundance: .; v_gene: TRBV9; d_gene: TRBD2; CDR3nt: TGTACCAGCAGCTCTGGCCTAGCGGGGGACAATGAGCAGTTCTTC; CDR3aa: CTSSSGLAGDNEQFF
j_gene: TRBJ2-5; abundance: .; v_gene: TRBV7-2; d_gene: .; CDR3nt: TGTGCCAGCAGCTTAGAGGGGGGTTACGAGACCCAGTACTTC; CDR3aa: CASSLEGGYETQYF
j_gene: TRBJ2-3; abundance: .; v_gene: TRBV7-7; d_gene: .; CDR3nt: TGTGCCAGCAGCTACTCGGGCACAGATACGCAGTATTTT; CDR3aa: CASSYSGTDTQYF